This TCR beta chain stems from a study of blood T cell repertoires in COVID-19. Across the whole study: COVID-19 samples, acute and convalescent, were from the United States, Italy and Spain.

Only in-frame clones appear in the TCRdb table, and some are missing; sequencing was by immunoSEQ multiplex PCR. This table holds tens of thousands of clones, about 86% found once. Trimming took 1 base from V and 2 from J; bases not matched to a gene: 14. Germline lookup yields CDR1 LGHDT and CDR2 YNNKEL (reference sequence). The length of the CDR3 is 18 residues. The chain links TRBV3-1 (or the pseudogene TRBV3-2) to TRBJ2-7; TRBD1 matches at 7 bases. The clonotype was recovered from an elderly man with active COVID-19. The sequencing sample was made of peripheral blood. CDR3: CASSQVPPTGRITYEQYF. CDR3 nucleotides: TGTGCCAGCAGCCAAGTCCCTCCGACAGGGCGCATAACCTACGAGCAGTACTTC.